Following are 24 T cell receptor beta chains from one sample sequenced in a study of Graves' ophthalmopathy and Graves' hyperthyroidism. Using RNA transcripts, the TCR beta CDR3 regions were amplified. First-round RT-PCR with HTBI primers preceded a second-round multiplex PCR. One entry per CDR3 protein results from TCRdb running MiXCR on the multiplex PCR reads. Here the sample spans around 600,000 distinct CDR3 sequences, roughly two fifths being singletons. The source material was peripheral blood. The receptors come from an adult man with Graves' ophthalmopathy.

The chain couples TRBV7-9 to TRBJ1-3; D gene uncertain. The length of the CDR3 is 16 residues. The V gene's germline CDR1 is SEHNR and CDR2 FQNEAQ (reference sequence). The V end was cut by 5 bases, the J end by 0 bases, with 14 bases between. The CDR3 spells CASSEPGRSSGNTIYF. CDR3 DNA: TGTGCCAGCAGCGAACCTGGACGGTCCTCTGGAAACACCATATATTTT.

This clonotype appeared many times. The V call is TRBV10-3, the J call TRBJ1-6, with D perhaps TRBD1 (5 bases). The CDR3 totals 12 residues. V was pared by 6 bases and J by 9 bases, with 9 bases between. Germline V gene sequence: CDR1 ENHRY, CDR2 SYGVKD. The CDR3 region has the DNA TGTGCCATCAGGGACACAGCTTCACCCCTCCACTTT. It translates to CAIRDTASPLHF.

Points on this clonotype: At one end, the junction sequence differs from germline, possibly due to a read error. CDR3 in amino acids: CSVSTYDSNQSQHF. CDR3 bases: TGCAGCGTTTCGACGTATGACAGCAATCAGTCCCAGCATTTT. The rearrangement links TRBV29-1 to TRBJ1-5, with D possibly TRBD1 on 5 matching bases. The CDR3 totals 14 residues. The germline V gene encodes CDR1 SQVTM and CDR2 ANQGSEA. Based on the CDR3 plus reference TRBV29-1 and TRBJ1-5, the full variable domain is SAVISQKPSRDICQRGTSLTIQCQVDSQVTMMFWYRQQPGQSLTLIATANQGSEATYESGFVIDKFPISRPNLTFSTLTVSNMSPEDSSIYLCSVSTYDSNQSQHFGDGTRLSIL.

This clonotype was counted ten times or more. The chain couples TRBV20-1 to TRBJ1-2; unclear D gene. CDR1 is DFQATT, CDR2 SNEGSKA, per germline (reference sequence). V was cut by 6 bases and J by 4 bases, with 18 bases left in between. This CDR3 comprises 14 residues. The DNA of the CDR3 is TGCAGTGCCCCAGACCGGACGGGATTCTATGGCTACACCTTC. Translation gives CSAPDRTGFYGYTF.

This clonotype was counted a few times. This chain links TRBV14 with TRBJ1-1; D perhaps matches TRBD1 (5 bases). The CDR3 is 15 residues long. Trimming stripped 2 bases from V and 0 bases from J, with 10 bases between. The germline gives CDR1 SGHDN, CDR2 FVKESK. The CDR3 bases are TGTGCCAGCAGCCAATCCGGGGCAGTGAACACTGAAGCTTTCTTT. This encodes CASSQSGAVNTEAFF.

The gene calls are TRBV9 and TRBJ2-7; D is uncertain. This CDR3 region has 15 residues. V lost 7 bases and J lost 0, with 17 bases in between. CDR1 and CDR2 from the germline V gene are SGDLS and YYNGEE. CDR3 amino acids: CASSPSTDHSYEQYF. CDR3 DNA: TGTGCCAGCTCACCTTCGACCGATCACTCCTACGAGCAGTACTTC.

The CDR3 reads CSARPGQGNQPQYF. The DNA for the CDR3 is TGCAGTGCTCGACCGGGACAGGGGAATCAGCCCCAGTACTTC. The V gene is TRBV20-1, the J gene TRBJ2-5, with 10 bases aligning to TRBD1. CDR1 is DFQATT and CDR2 is SNEGSKA in the germline V gene (reference sequence). This CDR3 spans 14 amino acids. After removal of 5 bases from V and 9 bases from J, the junction contained 12 bases not matched to a gene.

This clonotype was seen ten or more times. CDR3 DNA sequence: TGTGCCAGCAGCTTGTATCCAGAGACAGGGGACGGAAACACCATATATTTT. Its translation: CASSLYPETGDGNTIYF. This chain joins TRBV7-2 and TRBJ1-3; 8 bases are shared with TRBD1. The germline V gene encodes CDR1 SGHTA and CDR2 FQGNSA. Unmatched junction bases numbered 11, after V lost 3 bases and J lost 4 bases. CDR3 size: 17 residues.

The sample holds many counts of this clonotype. V usage is TRBV7-9 and J usage is TRBJ1-2, with 8 bases identical to TRBD1. V was pared by 10 bases and J by 5 bases, with 12 bases of the junction left unmatched. The CDR3 is 14 amino acids. CDR1 and CDR2 from the germline V gene are SEHNR and FQNEAQ (reference sequence). CDR3 sequence (DNA): TGTGCCATCCAATCGTCAGGGGGCTATTATGGCTACACCTTC. Translated, it gives CAIQSSGGYYGYTF.

Points on this clonotype: Germline and junction disagree at one end, which may indicate a read error. The chain employs TRBV9 and TRBJ1-3; D remains unclear. The germline V gene has CDR1 SGDLS and CDR2 YYNGEE. This CDR3 region has 13 residues. CDR3 in amino acids: CASGDLAGSTIYF. In DNA form, the CDR3 reads TGTGCCAGCGGGGATTTGGCTGGAAGCACCATATATTTT.

Notes on this clonotype: Sequence at one end of the junction differs from germline and may be a read error. V is TRBV5-1 and J is TRBJ2-2; 7 bases map to TRBD1. This CDR3 region has 15 residues. From germline, CDR1 is SGHRS and CDR2 YFSETQ. CDR3 in amino acids: CASSLWGQNTGKLFF. DNA of the CDR3: TGCGCCAGCAGCTTGTGGGGACAGAACACCGGGAAGCTGTTTTTT.

In its sample, this clonotype was seen a few times. The rearrangement uses TRBV5-4 and TRBJ2-3; 10 bases line up with TRBD1. Germline CDR1 and CDR2: SGHNT and YYREEE (reference sequence). This CDR3 has 16 residues. V lost 4 bases and J lost 6; bases outside the gene matches: 11. In nucleotides, the CDR3 is TGTGCCAGCAGCGGGACAGGGGACTCCCGGAGGGATACGCAGTATTTT. It encodes CASSGTGDSRRDTQYF.

The genes are TRBV9 and TRBJ2-5, with D possibly being TRBD1 (6 bases). Germline V gene sequence: CDR1 SGDLS, CDR2 YYNGEE. Trimming pared 0 bases from V and 5 bases from J, leaving 17 bases between. The CDR3 sequence is 16 residues long. In DNA form, the CDR3 reads TGTGCCAGCAGCGTAGAAGGGGGTAAGGACGGGGAGACCCAGTACTTC. Its protein product is CASSVEGGKDGETQYF.

V gene TRBV20-1 combines with J gene TRBJ2-5; 11 bases match TRBD1. The CDR3 is 14 residues long. With V trimmed by 5 bases and J by 5 bases, 7 bases remained unmatched. CDR1 DFQATT and CDR2 SNEGSKA come from the germline V gene (reference sequence). Here the CDR3 reads CSASRTGGAETQYF. DNA of the CDR3: TGCAGTGCTTCCCGGACAGGGGGCGCGGAGACCCAGTACTTC.

This clonotype was observed a handful of times. The chain joins TRBV6-6 to TRBJ1-1; D call uncertain. V was trimmed by 4 bases and J by 0 bases, leaving 18 bases between them. Germline V gene data show CDR1 as MNHNY and CDR2 as SVGAGI (reference sequence). This CDR3 comprises 17 residues. CDR3 bases: TGTGCCAGCAGTTCCTCCTACGACACGCTCATGAACACTGAAGCTTTCTTT. Encoded protein: CASSSSYDTLMNTEAFF.

This clonotype was seen once. The rearrangement links TRBV10-3 to TRBJ2-7; 7 bases line up with TRBD2. Per the germline V gene, CDR1 is ENHRY and CDR2 is SYGVKD. This CDR3 spans 15 amino acids. J was trimmed by 8 bases and V by 2 bases; bases with no gene match: 12. This CDR3 is CAISEVGVGGGKQYF. The CDR3, as DNA: TGTGCCATCAGTGAGGTGGGGGTAGGCGGGGGAAAGCAGTACTTC.

The J gene is TRBJ2-7, the V gene TRBV4-1; D is ambiguous. Germline V gene lookup returns CDR1 MGHRA and CDR2 YSYEKL. CDR3 size: 16 residues. V was cut by 0 bases and J by 3 bases, with 15 bases left in between. CDR3 amino acids: CASSQEGFGSGYEQYF. CDR3 sequence (DNA): TGCGCCAGCAGCCAAGAAGGTTTCGGATCAGGCTACGAGCAGTACTTC.

In this sample, this clonotype turned up many times. V gene TRBV11-2 combines with J gene TRBJ1-1; D is ambiguous. V dropped 5 bases and J dropped 5 bases, with 12 bases sitting between them. Germline lookup yields CDR1 SGHAT and CDR2 FQNNGV. The CDR3 runs 13 residues. The CDR3, as DNA: TGTGCCAGCAGCCCTGACATGATGACTGAAGCTTTCTTT. It codes for CASSPDMMTEAFF.

The V call is TRBV9, the J call TRBJ2-5; 8 positions agree with TRBD1. Per germline, CDR1 SGDLS and CDR2 YYNGEE. J lost 8 bases, V lost 2 bases, and 8 bases had no gene match. This CDR3 is built from 14 residues. This CDR3 is CASSVWQGAPTQYF. CDR3 nucleotides: TGTGCCAGCAGCGTGTGGCAGGGGGCTCCTACCCAGTACTTC. The full variable domain, completed using reference TRBV9 and TRBJ2-5, is DSGVTQTPKHLITATGQRVTLRCSPRSGDLSVYWYQQSLDQGLQFLIQYYNGEERAKGNILERFSAQQFPDLHSELNLSSLELGDSALYFCASSVWQGAPTQYFGPGTRLLVL.

This clonotype was seen many times. The chain uses TRBV25-1 and TRBJ1-2; D call uncertain. There are 13 residues in the CDR3. Germline lookup yields CDR1 MGHDK and CDR2 SYGVNS. The V gene lost 3 bases and the J gene lost 8 bases, with 13 bases spanning the gap. The CDR3 DNA follows: TGTGCCAGCAGTGATCACGGGGTTACGGGCTACACCTTC. This sequence encodes CASSDHGVTGYTF.

The chain carries TRBV10-3 and TRBJ1-1; maybe TRBD1 (6 bases). This CDR3 contains 14 residues. The V end was cut by 10 bases, the J end by 4 bases, with 19 bases between. Germline lookup yields CDR1 ENHRY and CDR2 SYGVKD. The CDR3 here is CASKDRDTPTEAFF. CDR3 coding DNA: TGTGCCAGCAAAGACCGGGACACACCCACTGAAGCTTTCTTT.

The gene calls are TRBV7-2 and TRBJ1-1; D gene ambiguous. This CDR3 spans 13 amino acids. V was clipped by 4 bases and J by 4 bases, with 10 bases between them. CDR1 is SGHTA and CDR2 is FQGNSA in the germline V gene. In nucleotides, the CDR3 is TGTGCCAGCAGCTCGGATGGCGGCACTGAAGCTTTCTTT. Amino acid sequence: CASSSDGGTEAFF.

The sample holds many counts of this clonotype. This chain joins TRBV10-3 and TRBJ1-2; 8 bases map to TRBD1. The CDR3 runs to 13 residues. Germline loops: CDR1 ENHRY, CDR2 SYGVKD. The V and J ends lost 8 bases and 5 bases, in that order; junction bases with no gene match: 7. The CDR3 here is CAIGGTGRYGYTF. The CDR3 DNA reads as TGTGCCATCGGGGGGACAGGAAGATATGGCTACACCTTC.

At least ten counts were recorded for this clonotype. This rearrangement joins TRBV2 to TRBJ1-6; TRBD1 matches 9 bases. The V and J ends lost 6 bases and 8 bases, in that order; junction bases with no gene match: 5. Germline CDR1 is SNHLY and CDR2 is FYNNEI. The CDR3 totals 14 residues. CDR3 in amino acids: CASRGTGTDSPLHF. The CDR3 coding sequence is TGTGCCAGCAGAGGGACAGGGACGGATTCACCCCTCCACTTT.